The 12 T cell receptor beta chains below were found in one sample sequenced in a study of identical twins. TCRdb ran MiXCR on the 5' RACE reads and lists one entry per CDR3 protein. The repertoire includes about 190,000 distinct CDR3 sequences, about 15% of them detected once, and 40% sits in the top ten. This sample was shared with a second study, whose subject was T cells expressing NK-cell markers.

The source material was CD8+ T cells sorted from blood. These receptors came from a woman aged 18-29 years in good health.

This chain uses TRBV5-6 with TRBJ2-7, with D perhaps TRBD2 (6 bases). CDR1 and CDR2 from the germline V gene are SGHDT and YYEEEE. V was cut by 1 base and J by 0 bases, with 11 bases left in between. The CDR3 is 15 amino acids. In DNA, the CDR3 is TGTGCCAGCAGCTTGTTCGGGGGAAGCTCCTACGAGCAGTACTTC. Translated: CASSLFGGSSYEQYF.

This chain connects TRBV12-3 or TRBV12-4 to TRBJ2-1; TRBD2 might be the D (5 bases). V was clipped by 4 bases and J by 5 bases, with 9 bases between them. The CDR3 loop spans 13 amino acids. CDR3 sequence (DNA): TGTGCCAGCAGTTCGACACTAGACAATGAGCAGTTCTTC. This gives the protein CASSSTLDNEQFF.

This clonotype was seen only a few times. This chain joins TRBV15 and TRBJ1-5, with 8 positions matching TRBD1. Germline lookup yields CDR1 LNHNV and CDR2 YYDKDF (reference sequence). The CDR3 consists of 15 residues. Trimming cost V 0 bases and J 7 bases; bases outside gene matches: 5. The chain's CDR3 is CATSRERTGYQPQHF. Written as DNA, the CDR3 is TGTGCCACCAGCAGAGAGAGGACAGGGTACCAGCCCCAGCATTTT.

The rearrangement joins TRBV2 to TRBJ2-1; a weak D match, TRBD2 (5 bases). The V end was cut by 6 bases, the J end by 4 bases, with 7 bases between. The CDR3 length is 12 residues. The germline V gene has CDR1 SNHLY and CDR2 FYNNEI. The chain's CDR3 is CASRTGYNEQFF. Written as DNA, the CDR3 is TGTGCCAGCAGGACGGGATACAATGAGCAGTTCTTC.

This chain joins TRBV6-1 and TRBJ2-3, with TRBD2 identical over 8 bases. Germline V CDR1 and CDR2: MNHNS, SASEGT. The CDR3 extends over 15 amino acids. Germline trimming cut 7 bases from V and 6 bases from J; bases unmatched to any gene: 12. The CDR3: CASKKYSGGRDTQYF. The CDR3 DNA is TGTGCCAGCAAGAAGTACAGCGGGGGCCGCGATACGCAGTATTTT.

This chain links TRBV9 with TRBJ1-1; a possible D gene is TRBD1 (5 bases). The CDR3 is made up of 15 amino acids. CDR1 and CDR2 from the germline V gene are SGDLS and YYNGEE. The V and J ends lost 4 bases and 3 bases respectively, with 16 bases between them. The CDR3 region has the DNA TGTGCCAGCAGCCCCTCCTCGGGGGGGGACACTGAAGCTTTCTTT. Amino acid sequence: CASSPSSGGDTEAFF.

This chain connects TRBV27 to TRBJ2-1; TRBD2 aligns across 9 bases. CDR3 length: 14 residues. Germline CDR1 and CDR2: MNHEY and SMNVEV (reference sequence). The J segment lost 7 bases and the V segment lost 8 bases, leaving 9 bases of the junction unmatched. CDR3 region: CASVRREGQNEQFF. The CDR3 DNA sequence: TGTGCCAGCGTTCGGCGGGAGGGCCAGAATGAGCAGTTCTTC.

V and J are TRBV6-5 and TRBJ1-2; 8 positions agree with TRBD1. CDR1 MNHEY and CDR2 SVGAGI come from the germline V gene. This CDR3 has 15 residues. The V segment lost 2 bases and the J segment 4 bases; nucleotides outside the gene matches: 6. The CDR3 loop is CASSYGTGHRYGYTF. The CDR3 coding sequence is TGTGCCAGCAGTTACGGGACAGGTCACCGCTATGGCTACACCTTC.

CDR3 DNA: TGTGCCAGCAGCTTAGGGGAATGGACAGGGGGCTATGGCTACACCTTC. This gives the protein CASSLGEWTGGYGYTF. V gene TRBV7-6 combines with J gene TRBJ1-2; TRBD1 aligns across 10 bases. Trimming cost V 1 base and J 4 bases; bases outside gene matches: 6. The CDR3 extends over 16 amino acids. Germline CDR1 and CDR2: SGHVS and FNYEAQ.

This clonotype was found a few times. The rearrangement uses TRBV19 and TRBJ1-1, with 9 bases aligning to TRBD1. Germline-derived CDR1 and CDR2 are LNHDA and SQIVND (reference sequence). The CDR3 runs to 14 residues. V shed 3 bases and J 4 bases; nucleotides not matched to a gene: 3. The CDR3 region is CASSIGQGFTEAFF. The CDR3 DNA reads TGTGCCAGTAGTATCGGACAGGGGTTCACTGAAGCTTTCTTT.

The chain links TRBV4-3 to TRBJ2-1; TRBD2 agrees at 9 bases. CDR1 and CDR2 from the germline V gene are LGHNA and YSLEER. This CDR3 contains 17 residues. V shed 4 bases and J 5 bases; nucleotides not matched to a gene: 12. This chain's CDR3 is CASSPFEGGRAHNEQFF. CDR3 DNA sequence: TGCGCCAGCAGCCCCTTTGAGGGCGGGAGGGCCCACAATGAGCAGTTCTTC.

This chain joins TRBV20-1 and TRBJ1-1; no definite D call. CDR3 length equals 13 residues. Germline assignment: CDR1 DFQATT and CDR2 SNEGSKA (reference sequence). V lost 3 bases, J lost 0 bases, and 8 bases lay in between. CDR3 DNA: TGCAGTGCTAGGGGATTCCTGAACACTGAAGCTTTCTTT. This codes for CSARGFLNTEAFF.